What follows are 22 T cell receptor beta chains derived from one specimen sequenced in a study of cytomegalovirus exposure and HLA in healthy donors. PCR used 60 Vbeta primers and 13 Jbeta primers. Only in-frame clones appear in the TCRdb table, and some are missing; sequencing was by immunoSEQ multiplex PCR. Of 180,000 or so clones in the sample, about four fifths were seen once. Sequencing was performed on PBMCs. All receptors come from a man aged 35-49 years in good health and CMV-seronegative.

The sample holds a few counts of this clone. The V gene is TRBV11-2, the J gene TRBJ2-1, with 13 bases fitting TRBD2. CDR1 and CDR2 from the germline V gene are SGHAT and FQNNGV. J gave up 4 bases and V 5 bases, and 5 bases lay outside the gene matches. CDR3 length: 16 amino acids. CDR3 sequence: CASSPTSGGPYNEQFF. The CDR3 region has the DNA TGTGCCAGCAGCCCGACTAGCGGGGGGCCTTACAATGAGCAGTTCTTC.

As DNA, the CDR3 is TGTGCCAGCACCCCTGACAGGGTGAGGGAGCAGTACTTC. Protein product: CASTPDRVREQYF. The chain recombines TRBV28 with TRBJ2-7; 7 bases map to TRBD1. The CDR3 is made up of 13 amino acids. Germline V CDR1 and CDR2: MDHEN, SYDVKM. J lost 7 bases, V lost 7 bases, and 10 bases had no gene match.

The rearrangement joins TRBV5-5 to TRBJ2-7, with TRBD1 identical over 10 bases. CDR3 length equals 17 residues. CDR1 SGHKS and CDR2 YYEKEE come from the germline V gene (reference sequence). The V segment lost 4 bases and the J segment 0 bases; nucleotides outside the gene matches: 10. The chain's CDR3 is CASSPRDRGFSSYEQYF. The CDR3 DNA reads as TGTGCCAGCAGCCCCCGGGACAGGGGTTTTAGCTCCTACGAGCAGTACTTC.

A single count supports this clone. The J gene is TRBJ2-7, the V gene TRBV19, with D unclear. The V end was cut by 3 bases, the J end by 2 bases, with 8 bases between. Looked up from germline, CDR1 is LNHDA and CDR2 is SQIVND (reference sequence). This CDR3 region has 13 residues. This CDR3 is CASSITLPYEQYF. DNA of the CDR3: TGTGCCAGTAGTATTACATTGCCCTACGAGCAGTACTTC.

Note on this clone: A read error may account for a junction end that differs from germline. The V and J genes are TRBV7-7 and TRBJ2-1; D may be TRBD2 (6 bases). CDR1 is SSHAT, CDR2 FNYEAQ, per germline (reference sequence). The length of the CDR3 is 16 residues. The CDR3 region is CASSPRELSSYNEQFF. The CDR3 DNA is TGTGCTAGCAGCCCCCGGGAGCTGAGCTCCTACAATGAGCAGTTCTTC.

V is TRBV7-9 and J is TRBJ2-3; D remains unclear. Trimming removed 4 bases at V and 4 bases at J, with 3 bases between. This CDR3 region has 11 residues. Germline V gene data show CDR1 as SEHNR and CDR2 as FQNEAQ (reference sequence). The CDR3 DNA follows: TGTGCCAGCAGCTCCGCAGATACGCAGTATTTT. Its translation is CASSSADTQYF.

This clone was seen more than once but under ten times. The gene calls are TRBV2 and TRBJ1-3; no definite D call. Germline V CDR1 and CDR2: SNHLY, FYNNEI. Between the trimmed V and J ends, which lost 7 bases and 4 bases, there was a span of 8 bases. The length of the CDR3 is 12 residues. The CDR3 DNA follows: TGTGCCAGCAAGAAAGCAGGAAACACCATATATTTT. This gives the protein CASKKAGNTIYF.

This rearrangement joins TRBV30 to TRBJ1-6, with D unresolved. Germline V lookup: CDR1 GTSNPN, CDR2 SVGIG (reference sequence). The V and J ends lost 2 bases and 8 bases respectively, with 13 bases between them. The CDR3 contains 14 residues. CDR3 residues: CAWSRELSDSPLHF. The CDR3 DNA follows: TGTGCCTGGAGTAGGGAGTTGTCCGATTCACCCCTCCACTTT.

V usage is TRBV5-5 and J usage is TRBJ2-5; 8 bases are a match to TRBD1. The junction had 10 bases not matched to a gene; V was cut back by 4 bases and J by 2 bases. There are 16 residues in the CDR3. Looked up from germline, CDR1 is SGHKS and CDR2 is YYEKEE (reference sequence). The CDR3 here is CASSLTGQAIQETQYF. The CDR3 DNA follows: TGTGCCAGCAGCCTGACGGGACAGGCGATTCAAGAGACCCAGTACTTC. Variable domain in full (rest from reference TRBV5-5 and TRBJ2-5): DAGVTQSPTHLIKTRGQQVTLRCSPISGHKSVSWYQQVLGQGPQFIFQYYEKEERGRGNFPDRFSARQFPNYSSELNVNALLLGDSALYLCASSLTGQAIQETQYFGPGTRLLVL.

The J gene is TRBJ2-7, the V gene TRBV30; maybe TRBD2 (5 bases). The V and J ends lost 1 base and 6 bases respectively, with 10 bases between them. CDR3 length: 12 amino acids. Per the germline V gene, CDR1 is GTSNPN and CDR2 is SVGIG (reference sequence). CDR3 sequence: CAWSGGLGEQYF. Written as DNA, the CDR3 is TGTGCCTGGAGTGGAGGACTGGGCGAGCAGTACTTC.

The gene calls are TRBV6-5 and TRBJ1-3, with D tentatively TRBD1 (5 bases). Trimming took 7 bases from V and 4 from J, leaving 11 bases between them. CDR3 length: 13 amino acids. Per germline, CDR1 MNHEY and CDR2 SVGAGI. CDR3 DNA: TGTGCCAGCATTCCGGACATAGGAAACACCATATATTTT. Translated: CASIPDIGNTIYF.

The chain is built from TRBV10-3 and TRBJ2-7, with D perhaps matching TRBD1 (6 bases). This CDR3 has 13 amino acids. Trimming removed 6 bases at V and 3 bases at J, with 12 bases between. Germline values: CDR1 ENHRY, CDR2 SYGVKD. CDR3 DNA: TGTGCCATCAGAGGGACATCACACTACGAGCAGTACTTC. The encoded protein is CAIRGTSHYEQYF.

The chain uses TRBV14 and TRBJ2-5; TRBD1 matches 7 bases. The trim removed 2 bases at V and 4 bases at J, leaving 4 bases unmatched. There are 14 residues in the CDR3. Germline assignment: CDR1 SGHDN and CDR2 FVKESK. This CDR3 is CASSQQGVGETQYF. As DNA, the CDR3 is TGTGCCAGCAGCCAACAGGGGGTTGGAGAGACCCAGTACTTC.

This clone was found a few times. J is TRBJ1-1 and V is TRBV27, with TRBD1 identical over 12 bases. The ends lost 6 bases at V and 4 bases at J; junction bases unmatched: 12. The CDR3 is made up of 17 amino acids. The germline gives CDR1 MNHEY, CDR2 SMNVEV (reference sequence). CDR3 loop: CASSSRDRGRVSTEAFF. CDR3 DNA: TGTGCCAGCAGCTCCCGGGACAGGGGGCGCGTGTCCACTGAAGCTTTCTTT.

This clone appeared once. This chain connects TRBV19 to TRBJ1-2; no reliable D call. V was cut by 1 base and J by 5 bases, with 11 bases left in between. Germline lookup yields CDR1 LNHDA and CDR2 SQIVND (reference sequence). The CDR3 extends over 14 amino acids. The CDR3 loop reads CASSIGGGDYGYTF. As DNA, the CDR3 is TGTGCCAGTAGTATAGGTGGCGGGGATTATGGCTACACCTTC.

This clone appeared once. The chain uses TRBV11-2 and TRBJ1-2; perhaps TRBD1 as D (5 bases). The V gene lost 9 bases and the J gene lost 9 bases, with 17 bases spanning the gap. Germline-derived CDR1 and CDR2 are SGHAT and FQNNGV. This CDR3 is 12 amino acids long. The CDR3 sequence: CASYPGGGRYTF. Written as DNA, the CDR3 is TGTGCCAGTTATCCGGGGGGGGGTCGCTACACCTTC. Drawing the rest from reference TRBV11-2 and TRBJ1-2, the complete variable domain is EAGVAQSPRYKIIEKRQSVAFWCNPISGHATLYWYQQILGQGPKLLIQFQNNGVVDDSQLPKDRFSAERLKGVDSTLKIQPAKLEDSAVYLCASYPGGGRYTFGSGTRLTVV.

CDR3 DNA: TGTGCCAGCAGTACCTTATACGCAGGGGGAGAAGCTTTCTTT. It specifies CASSTLYAGGEAFF. The J gene is TRBJ1-1, the V gene TRBV28, with TRBD1 identical over 7 bases. Germline CDR1 MDHEN, CDR2 SYDVKM. The CDR3 totals 14 residues. V dropped 5 bases and J dropped 8; count of bases not matched to a gene: 11.

This CDR3 reads CAWSVQGNTIYF. CDR3 bases: TGTGCCTGGAGTGTACAGGGAAACACCATATATTTT. This chain uses TRBV30 with TRBJ1-3; D gene ambiguous. This CDR3 spans 12 amino acids. The V and J ends lost 0 bases and 4 bases respectively, with 4 bases between them. Germline CDR1 and CDR2: GTSNPN and SVGIG (reference sequence).

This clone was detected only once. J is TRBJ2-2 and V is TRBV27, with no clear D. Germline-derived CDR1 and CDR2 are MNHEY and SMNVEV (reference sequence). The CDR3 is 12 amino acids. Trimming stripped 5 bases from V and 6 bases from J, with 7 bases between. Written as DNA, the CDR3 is TGTGCCAGCAGTCCAATCCCCGGGGAGCTGTTTTTT. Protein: CASSPIPGELFF.

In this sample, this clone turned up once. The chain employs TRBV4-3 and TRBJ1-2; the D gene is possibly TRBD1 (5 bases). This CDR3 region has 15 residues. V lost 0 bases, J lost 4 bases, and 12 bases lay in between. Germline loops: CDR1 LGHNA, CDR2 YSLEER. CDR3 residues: CASSQDSGFFYGYTF. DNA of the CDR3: TGCGCCAGCAGCCAAGATTCAGGGTTCTTCTATGGCTACACCTTC.

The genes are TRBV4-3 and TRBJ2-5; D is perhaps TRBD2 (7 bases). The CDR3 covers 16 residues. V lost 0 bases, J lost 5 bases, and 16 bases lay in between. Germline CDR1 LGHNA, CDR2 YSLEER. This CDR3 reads CASSQDLGGGEETQYF. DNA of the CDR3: TGCGCCAGCAGCCAAGATCTGGGAGGGGGAGAGGAGACCCAGTACTTC.

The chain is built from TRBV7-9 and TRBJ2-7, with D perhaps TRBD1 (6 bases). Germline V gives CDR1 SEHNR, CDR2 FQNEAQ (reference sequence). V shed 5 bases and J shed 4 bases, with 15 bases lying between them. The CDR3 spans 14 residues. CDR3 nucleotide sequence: TGTGCCAGCAGCCAGACCGGGACATCTTACGAGCAGTACTTC. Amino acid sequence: CASSQTGTSYEQYF.